This TCR beta chain came from a study of shared clonotypes between healthy human individuals. Naive CD8 isolation took CD45RO-negative cells positively selected for CCR7 and excluded terminally differentiated effector memory CD45RA+ cells. Per germline, CDR1 PRHDT and CDR2 FYEKMQ (reference sequence). V lost 3 bases to trimming and J lost 1 base, with 12 bases between them. The CDR3 is 15 residues long. Notes on this clone: Antigen: not known.

The study's findings and limits: On the whole, naive subsets had larger estimated richness than memory subsets had.

Clones were read by immunoSEQ multiplex PCR, and TCRdb kept only the in-frame ones, dropping some. The table lists 2 million or so clones, around 96% of them singletons, with roughly 1.1% in the top ten. The sample was naive CD8+ T cells sorted from blood. The chain couples TRBV13 to TRBJ1-1; D remains unclear. The clonotype comes from a man aged 18 to 29 in good health. CDR3 sequence (DNA): TGTGCCAGCAGCTTCCGGGTTTGGGAGAACACTGAAGCTTTCTTT. This translates into CASSFRVWENTEAFF. The variable domain in full, with the rest retrieved from reference TRBV13 and TRBJ1-1, is AAGVIQSPRHLIKEKRETATLKCYPIPRHDTVYWYQQGPGQDPQFLISFYEKMQSDKGSIPDRFSAQQFSDYHSELNMSSLELGDSALYFCASSFRVWENTEAFFGQGTRLTVV.